This T cell receptor beta chain came from a study of CD8+CD57+ T cells in acquired aplastic anemia. Study overall: Sorted CD4+ and CD8+ cells gave a mean 3.2 ug DNA, range about 0.19 to 27.4 ug.

Sequenced patients had shown CD8+CD57+ cell expansion by flow cytometry. Severe acquired aplastic anemia was diagnosed in all patients. Study-wide points: Patients and controls shared 25 to 35 CD8+ CDR3 sequences, which appeared highly expressed in patients and within their immunodominant clones. Patient and control CD8+ Simpson's diversity was not significantly different.

In the case of this clonotype: As yet, its antigen is unknown.

For CDR3 and TCR beta VDJ profiling, genomic DNA was the template used. TCRdb called the reads again in MiXCR, with one record for every CDR3 protein. Found here are 200,000 to 300,000 distinct CDR3 sequences, approximately 79% of them singletons; the top ten hold roughly two fifths. The V end lost 4 bases, the J end lost 1 base, and 9 bases lay between the germline ends. The CDR3 runs 14 residues. Germline CDR1 MNHEY, CDR2 SVGAGI. The material sequenced was sorted CD4+, CD8+, or CD8+CD57+ T cells (not recorded which) from PBMCs. The clonotype comes from a human donor with aplastic anemia. The chain employs TRBV6-5 and TRBJ2-3; D may be TRBD1 (5 bases). The CDR3 is CASSSQGRTDTQYF. The DNA of the CDR3 is TGTGCCAGCAGTTCTCAGGGCCGCACAGATACGCAGTATTTT.